This T cell receptor (beta chain) stems from a study of patients and donors after allogeneic stem cell transplantation. This clonotype has only a few counts. TCRdb ran MiXCR on the RT-PCR reads and lists one entry per CDR3 protein. This table holds some 880,000 distinct CDR3 sequences, around 17% found once. Germline CDR1 and CDR2: LGHDT and YNNKEL (reference sequence). V lost 4 bases to trimming and J lost 5 bases, with 11 bases between them. This CDR3 has 14 residues. The chain couples TRBV3-1 to TRBJ2-2; D is possibly TRBD2 (5 bases). Sequences were obtained from blood, either unsorted or a sorted T cell fraction (not recorded which). The receptor was isolated from a human donor who was either an allogeneic HSCT recipient or a stem cell or donor lymphocyte infusion donor (not recorded which). It is not recorded whose cells these are; they may come from a transplant donor. The CDR3 is CASSPWRGTGELFF. In nucleotides, the CDR3 is TGTGCCAGCAGCCCATGGCGAGGGACCGGGGAGCTGTTTTTT.